These 27 T cell receptor beta chains share one sample of origin, sequenced in a study of T cell repertoires in cytomegalovirus infection (dated by TCRdb to about 2019). The sample was run on an Illumina HiSeq 1500. Clones were called with MiXCR by TCRdb after fastp trimmed the public reads at Q25, and only in-frame beta chains were retained. Rows are unified per CDR3 protein, each entry keeping the most common DNA and genes. The sample table records about 830,000 distinct CDR3 sequences; 30% to 35% of these occur just once. The top ten clonotypes cover around 12% of the sample. The intended sense of this specimen's treatment or condition label: in vitro stimulation with specific CMV peptide epitopes to enrich CMV-specific T cells. Their target antigens are unknown. The source material was cultured CD8+ T cells from PBMCs, sampled from culture after CMV antigen stimulation. Every receptor here comes from a human donor in good health (CMV status not recorded). Some clones in this sample may be carry-over from other donors' samples.

V is TRBV27 and J is TRBJ2-2; 7 bases are shared with TRBD1. The CDR3 contains 17 residues. Per the germline V gene, CDR1 is MNHEY and CDR2 is SMNVEV (reference sequence). The junction had 9 bases not matched to a gene; V was cut back by 0 bases and J by 5 bases. The CDR3 DNA reads TGTGCCAGCAGTTTATCCGGGACAGCCTACGGAACCGGGGAGCTGTTTTTT. Protein sequence: CASSLSGTAYGTGELFF.

The V call is TRBV11-3, the J call TRBJ2-1; 7 bases agree with TRBD1. V gave up 3 bases and J gave up 14 bases; unmatched junction bases: 7. The CDR3 has 12 residues. CDR1 is SGHNT and CDR2 is YENEEA in the germline V gene. The CDR3 coding sequence is TGTGCCAGCAGCTTTGAGACAGGGATCGAGTTCTTC. It encodes CASSFETGIEFF.

This clonotype was seen only a few times. V and J are TRBV18 and TRBJ2-7; D might be TRBD1 or TRBD2, each matching 6 bases. From germline, CDR1 is KGHSH and CDR2 LQKENI. The germline V and J ends were trimmed by 1 base and 6 bases, with 22 bases remaining between them. The CDR3 contains 17 residues. The CDR3 region is CASSPRDSRGGRSEQYV. The CDR3, as DNA: TGTGCCAGCTCACCACGAGACAGCAGGGGAGGAAGATCCGAGCAGTACGTC.

This clonotype appeared many times. The chain joins TRBV6-5 to TRBJ2-2; TRBD2 matches 9 bases. V lost 2 bases and J lost 0; bases outside the gene matches: 4. Germline CDR1 MNHEY, CDR2 SVGAGI. This CDR3 region has 17 residues. The CDR3 reads CASSYERGAPNTGELFF. In nucleotides, the CDR3 is TGTGCCAGCAGTTACGAGCGGGGGGCCCCGAACACCGGGGAGCTGTTTTTT.

This chain connects TRBV19 to TRBJ2-7; 7 nucleotides agree with TRBD2. The ends lost 7 bases at V and 2 bases at J; junction bases unmatched: 11. Germline assignment: CDR1 LNHDA and CDR2 SQIVND (reference sequence). The CDR3 spans 15 residues. The CDR3 region is CASKREGRPAYEQYF. CDR3 sequence (DNA): TGTGCCAGTAAAAGGGAGGGGAGACCGGCCTACGAGCAGTACTTC.

This sequence joins TRBV27 and TRBJ1-2; 11 nucleotides align to TRBD1. CDR3 length: 14 amino acids. In germline, CDR1 is MNHEY, CDR2 SMNVEV (reference sequence). The V segment lost 3 bases and the J segment 8 bases; nucleotides outside the gene matches: 5. CDR3 amino acids: CASSFGTGGQGYTF. CDR3 bases: TGTGCCAGCAGTTTCGGGACAGGGGGTCAAGGCTACACCTTC.

In its sample, this clonotype was seen a few times. The V call is TRBV19, the J call TRBJ2-3; D unresolved. The CDR3 is 14 amino acids. V lost 3 bases and J 4 bases, leaving 11 bases between the germline ends. The germline V gene has CDR1 LNHDA and CDR2 SQIVND (reference sequence). CDR3 sequence: CASSMGRSADTQYF. In nucleotides, the CDR3 is TGTGCCAGTAGTATGGGTCGGAGCGCAGATACGCAGTATTTT.

The rearrangement joins TRBV7-4 to TRBJ2-2; 13 positions match TRBD2. The ends lost 5 bases at V and 3 bases at J; junction bases unmatched: 6. Looked up from germline, CDR1 is SGHVT and CDR2 is SQSDAQ. The CDR3 has 17 amino acids. The CDR3, as DNA: TGTGCCAGCAGCGACTGGACTAGCGGGGGAGACACCGGGGAGCTGTTTTTT. This codes for CASSDWTSGGDTGELFF.

This clonotype has more than one count but fewer than ten. The gene calls are TRBV6-5 and TRBJ2-7; perhaps TRBD1 as D (5 bases). Germline assignment: CDR1 MNHEY and CDR2 SVGAGI. Trimming left V 0 bases short and J 5 bases short, with 14 bases between. The length of the CDR3 is 15 residues. The CDR3 DNA sequence: TGTGCCAGCAGTTACTCCAGGACACTCCGGGACGAGCAGTACTTC. Amino acids: CASSYSRTLRDEQYF.

The genes are TRBV7-8 and TRBJ1-1; D perhaps matches TRBD1 (5 bases). V was cut by 2 bases and J by 4 bases, with 14 bases left in between. Germline values: CDR1 SGHVS, CDR2 FQNEAQ. This CDR3 spans 15 amino acids. CDR3 coding DNA: TGTGCCAGCAGCTTAATCCGATCGGGGGGCACTGAAGCTTTCTTT. Translated, it gives CASSLIRSGGTEAFF.

Only a few counts were recorded for this clonotype. CDR3 nucleotide sequence: TGTGCCACCACCGGAGGGAGGGGTGAGCAGTTCTTC. It yields the protein CATTGGRGEQFF. The chain is built from TRBV6-2 or TRBV6-3 and TRBJ2-1; 7 bases are a match to TRBD2. The trim removed 10 bases at V and 9 bases at J, leaving 9 bases unmatched. CDR1 and CDR2 from the germline V gene are MNHEY and SVGEGT. The CDR3 totals 12 residues.

V and J are TRBV6-8 and TRBJ2-1; 9 nucleotides agree with TRBD2. The germline gives CDR1 MNHGY, CDR2 SAAAGT. The CDR3 extends over 16 amino acids. With 6 bases clipped from V and 2 bases from J, the junction kept 8 bases outside the gene matches. Here the CDR3 reads CASSHTAGGTYNEQFF. CDR3 nucleotides: TGTGCCAGCAGCCACACGGCGGGGGGGACCTACAATGAGCAGTTCTTC.

The DNA of the CDR3 is TGCAGTGCTAGAGTTTCTTCGGACACTGCTCGTGTGTATGGCTACACCTTC. It yields the protein CSARVSSDTARVYGYTF. V and J are TRBV20-1 and TRBJ1-2; perhaps TRBD1 as D (5 bases). The V and J ends lost 1 base and 5 bases respectively, with 23 bases between them. The CDR3 length is 17 residues. The germline V gene has CDR1 DFQATT and CDR2 SNEGSKA (reference sequence).

The chain carries TRBV7-9 and TRBJ2-1, with TRBD2 matching 14 bases. The CDR3 spans 16 residues. Germline V gives CDR1 SEHNR, CDR2 FQNEAQ (reference sequence). V dropped 6 bases and J dropped 2; count of bases not matched to a gene: 3. The CDR3 DNA sequence: TGTGCCAGCAGGGGACTAGCGGGGGAGACCTACAATGAGCAGTTCTTC. Residues: CASRGLAGETYNEQFF.

The table lists this clonotype with a few counts. The chain recombines TRBV29-1 with TRBJ1-3, with TRBD1 identical over 9 bases. The CDR3 runs to 16 residues. The germline gives CDR1 SQVTM, CDR2 ANQGSEA. Unmatched junction bases numbered 6, after V lost 3 bases and J lost 0 bases. CDR3 in amino acids: CSVEGDRDDSGNTIYF. CDR3 nucleotides: TGCAGCGTTGAGGGGGACAGGGACGACTCTGGAAACACCATATATTTT.

This clonotype occurred a few times. The chain recombines TRBV9 with TRBJ2-1; 12 positions match TRBD2. In germline, CDR1 is SGDLS, CDR2 YYNGEE. Trimming cost V 4 bases and J 4 bases; bases outside gene matches: 6. The CDR3 loop spans 16 amino acids. The CDR3 spells CASSTRLAGDYNEQFF. CDR3 coding DNA: TGTGCCAGCAGCACTCGACTAGCGGGGGATTACAATGAGCAGTTCTTC.

The chain joins TRBV6-5 to TRBJ1-2, with D unresolved. Trimming pared 6 bases from V and 5 bases from J, leaving 22 bases between. There are 16 residues in the CDR3. Germline CDR1 MNHEY, CDR2 SVGAGI. CDR3 DNA sequence: TGTGCCAGCAGCCCTAATAACCGAGTCGGGGTATATGGCTACACCTTC. It encodes CASSPNNRVGVYGYTF.

In its sample, this clonotype was seen once. V gene TRBV5-1 combines with J gene TRBJ2-3; 8 bases match TRBD2. This CDR3 has 16 amino acids. Germline V lookup: CDR1 SGHRS, CDR2 YFSETQ. Trimming took 2 bases from V and 4 from J; bases not matched to a gene: 9. The CDR3: CASSLYGRGGPDTQYF. The CDR3 nucleotides read TGCGCCAGCAGCTTATACGGACGGGGGGGCCCAGATACGCAGTATTTT.

In this sample, this clonotype turned up many times. This sequence joins TRBV7-2 and TRBJ2-3, with 8 nucleotides matching TRBD2. The CDR3 consists of 16 residues. Germline V gene lookup returns CDR1 SGHTA and CDR2 FQGNSA. Trimming cost V 4 bases and J 6 bases; bases outside gene matches: 12. The DNA for the CDR3 is TGTGCCAGCAGCTGGGGCTATGCGGGGGGTTACGATACGCAGTATTTT. Protein: CASSWGYAGGYDTQYF.

The V gene is TRBV19, the J gene TRBJ2-5; possibly TRBD2 for D (6 bases). The V gene lost 3 bases and the J gene lost 3 bases, with 14 bases spanning the gap. Germline V gene data show CDR1 as LNHDA and CDR2 as SQIVND (reference sequence). CDR3 length: 15 residues. CDR3 region: CASSIRGFSEETQYF. The DNA of the CDR3 is TGTGCCAGTAGTATCCGGGGGTTCAGCGAAGAGACCCAGTACTTC.

This clonotype has ten or more counts. The chain employs TRBV11-2 and TRBJ2-1, with a possible D match to TRBD2 (6 bases). The germline gives CDR1 SGHAT, CDR2 FQNNGV. CDR3 size: 18 residues. Deletions cut 0 bases from V and 4 bases from J, with 19 bases between. The CDR3 DNA reads as TGTGCCAGCAGCTTAGAAGGAGGTGCGGGGCGGCCGTACAATGAGCAGTTCTTC. Its translation: CASSLEGGAGRPYNEQFF.

V usage is TRBV20-1 and J usage is TRBJ1-1; D unclear. Looked up from germline, CDR1 is DFQATT and CDR2 is SNEGSKA (reference sequence). The CDR3 consists of 14 residues. Trimming took off 0 bases at V and 2 bases at J, with 10 bases between the two ends. The CDR3 coding sequence is TGCAGTGCTAGAGATACGGCTATCAACACTGAAGCTTTCTTT. Translation gives CSARDTAINTEAFF.

The chain recombines TRBV6-5 with TRBJ2-1; D remains unclear. The CDR3 spans 16 residues. Germline lookup yields CDR1 MNHEY and CDR2 SVGAGI. Trimming cost V 4 bases and J 6 bases, with 19 bases left between them. In nucleotides, the CDR3 is TGTGCCAGCAGTTGGGCTGAGACCAAGACGGGCAATGAGCAGTTCTTC. This translates into CASSWAETKTGNEQFF.

V usage is TRBV12-3 or TRBV12-4 and J usage is TRBJ1-5, with a possible D match to TRBD1 (6 bases). The CDR3 extends over 15 amino acids. The V end lost 6 bases, the J end lost 6 bases, and 18 bases lay between the germline ends. The CDR3 spells CASSSAGVPFQPQHF. The CDR3 coding sequence is TGTGCCAGCAGCTCCGCAGGGGTCCCCTTTCAGCCCCAGCATTTT.

This clonotype was counted between two and nine times. This chain links TRBV7-6 with TRBJ1-4; a possible D gene is TRBD1 (5 bases). The length of the CDR3 is 15 residues. V lost 2 bases, J lost 4 bases, and 11 bases lay in between. Germline CDR1 reads SGHVS; CDR2 reads FNYEAQ. The CDR3 nucleotides are TGTGCCAGCAGCTTACAGAAGGGGAGTAATGAAAAACTGTTTTTT. Translating it yields CASSLQKGSNEKLFF.

This chain uses TRBV6-6 with TRBJ1-3; D not resolved. Germline-derived CDR1 and CDR2 are MNHNY and SVGAGI (reference sequence). This CDR3 region has 16 residues. The V end was cut by 2 bases, the J end by 0 bases, with 11 bases between. The CDR3 spells CASSYLTAPSGNTIYF. In DNA form, the CDR3 reads TGTGCCAGCAGTTACCTTACGGCGCCCTCTGGAAACACCATATATTTT.

This clonotype was recorded a few times. This chain links TRBV19 with TRBJ1-5, with no clear D. This CDR3 has 16 residues. Trimming stripped 6 bases from V and 2 bases from J, with 17 bases between. CDR1 and CDR2 from the germline V gene are LNHDA and SQIVND (reference sequence). This chain's CDR3 is CASRTILERGNQPQHF. Here the CDR3 DNA reads TGTGCCAGTAGGACGATCTTAGAGAGGGGCAATCAGCCCCAGCATTTT.